This T cell receptor delta chain is from a study of human gamma delta and Vdelta1 T cells. Whole-study findings and limits: Delta One T cells were reportedly polyclonal and broadly cytotoxic against acute myeloid leukemia.

TCRdb reprocessed the PCR reads through CATT. The top ten hold approximately 1.6% of the sample, which has roughly 13,000 delta-chain clones, about half seen once. Germline V lookup: CDR1 TSWWSYY, CDR2 QGS. The CDR3 is made up of 16 amino acids. The ends lost 5 bases at V and 0 bases at J; junction bases unmatched: 9. By sample share, this clone is medium-sized (0.01 to 0.1%). The antigen is unknown. This sequence joins TRDV1 and TRDJ1; the match to TRDD2 covers 7 bases. The source is a human donor in good health. Sequences were obtained from Vdelta1 gamma-delta T cells from blood grown in culture (DOT cells). CDR3 in amino acids: CALGKIPTSNTDKLIF. The CDR3 DNA reads TGTGCTCTTGGGAAAATTCCTACGTCCAACACCGATAAACTCATCTTT.